The 16 T cell receptor beta chains below come from one sample, sequenced in a study of identical twins. In TCRdb, the 5' RACE reads were re-called with MiXCR into one record per CDR3 protein. This table holds hundreds of thousands of distinct CDR3 sequences, over 9% found once. Separately, the same data were catalogued under a study of yellow fever vaccine responses in identical twins.

Sequencing used CD8+ T cells sorted from blood. All receptors derive from a woman younger than 35 in good health.

The chain uses TRBV7-8 and TRBJ2-1, with D possibly being TRBD1 or TRBD2 (7 bases each). The germline V and J ends were trimmed by 4 bases and 5 bases, with 15 bases remaining between them. The germline V gene encodes CDR1 SGHVS and CDR2 FQNEAQ. The length of the CDR3 is 15 residues. CDR3 sequence (DNA): TGTGCCAGCAGCTCCAGGGGGGGGGGTAACAATGAGCAGTTCTTC. Translating it yields CASSSRGGGNNEQFF.

This clonotype was counted ten times or more. V is TRBV18 and J is TRBJ2-7, with 14 positions matching TRBD2. This CDR3 contains 16 residues. From germline, CDR1 is KGHSH and CDR2 LQKENI. Trimming at V came to 2 bases and at J to 3 bases, leaving 3 bases not matched to a gene. CDR3 loop: CASSPTGLAGVYEQYF. CDR3 sequence (DNA): TGTGCCAGCTCACCAACGGGACTAGCGGGAGTCTACGAGCAGTACTTC.

This clonotype was observed many times. CDR3 nucleotide sequence: TGTGCCAGCAGCCGACTAGCGGGGGACACCTACGAGCAGTACGTC. Protein sequence: CASSRLAGDTYEQYV. The V gene is TRBV7-9, the J gene TRBJ2-7; 12 bases are shared with TRBD2. This CDR3 is built from 15 residues. Germline lookup yields CDR1 SEHNR and CDR2 FQNEAQ (reference sequence). V shed 5 bases, J shed 2 bases, and the junction held 4 bases outside the gene matches.

The V call is TRBV12-3 or TRBV12-4, the J call TRBJ1-5, with a possible D match to TRBD1 (6 bases). Trimming pared 7 bases from V and 1 base from J, leaving 11 bases between. This CDR3 spans 14 amino acids. The CDR3 DNA follows: TGTGCCAGCACCTACAGGGACAGCAATCAGCCCCAGCATTTT. This codes for CASTYRDSNQPQHF.

This clonotype was seen only a few times. This chain links TRBV2 with TRBJ2-5, with D possibly being TRBD1 or TRBD2 (5 bases each). V dropped 6 bases and J dropped 5 bases, with 7 bases sitting between them. The length of the CDR3 is 11 residues. Germline V gene lookup returns CDR1 SNHLY and CDR2 FYNNEI. The CDR3 DNA is TGTGCCAGCAGGGGGGTGGAGACCCAGTACTTC. Its protein is CASRGVETQYF.

This clonotype was observed a few times. This chain joins TRBV6-1 and TRBJ2-2; no clear D. The CDR3 spans 15 residues. Trimming cost V 6 bases and J 0 bases, with 11 bases left between them. Germline-derived CDR1 and CDR2 are MNHNS and SASEGT. The CDR3: CASSSLAANTGELFF. The CDR3 DNA follows: TGTGCCAGCAGCTCCCTTGCGGCGAACACCGGGGAGCTGTTTTTT.

This clonotype has only a few counts. The chain couples TRBV5-5 to TRBJ2-1, with unresolved D. The CDR3 length is 15 residues. The V and J ends lost 2 bases and 4 bases respectively, with 13 bases between them. Germline V gene sequence: CDR1 SGHKS, CDR2 YYEKEE (reference sequence). CDR3 protein: CASSFGDTTYNEQFF. The DNA for the CDR3 is TGTGCCAGCAGCTTTGGTGACACTACGTACAATGAGCAGTTCTTC. Complete variable domain (other parts from reference TRBV5-5 and TRBJ2-1): DAGVTQSPTHLIKTRGQQVTLRCSPISGHKSVSWYQQVLGQGPQFIFQYYEKEERGRGNFPDRFSARQFPNYSSELNVNALLLGDSALYLCASSFGDTTYNEQFFGPGTRLTVL.

The gene calls are TRBV4-1 and TRBJ2-5; possible D gene TRBD2, 6 bases. Germline CDR1 MGHRA, CDR2 YSYEKL. This CDR3 spans 16 amino acids. Trimming cost V 4 bases and J 1 base, with 16 bases left between them. The CDR3 DNA is TGCGCCAGCAGCCGGGGAGGTCCACAGGCCCAAGAGACCCAGTACTTC. This gives the protein CASSRGGPQAQETQYF.

This clonotype was observed a few times. The chain links TRBV10-1 to TRBJ2-3; D gene uncertain. The germline V gene has CDR1 WNHNN and CDR2 SYGVQD (reference sequence). This CDR3 contains 16 residues. The V end lost 0 bases, the J end lost 2 bases, and 12 bases lay between the germline ends. The CDR3 bases are TGCGCCAGCAGTGAGTCAGCCCAGGATTCCACAGATACGCAGTATTTT. It yields the protein CASSESAQDSTDTQYF.

The V and J genes are TRBV4-1 and TRBJ2-2; TRBD2 matches at 15 bases. With 10 bases clipped from V and 5 bases from J, the junction kept 2 bases outside the gene matches. This CDR3 region has 14 residues. Germline V lookup: CDR1 MGHRA, CDR2 YSYEKL. The CDR3 nucleotides are TGCGCCATCGGGACTAGCGGGAGGACCGGGGAGCTGTTTTTT. This codes for CAIGTSGRTGELFF.

The rearrangement uses TRBV13 and TRBJ2-1; 8 bases line up with TRBD2. Germline CDR1 PRHDT, CDR2 FYEKMQ (reference sequence). V trimming: 4 bases; J trimming: 8 bases; junction bases outside the gene matches: 7. This CDR3 has 14 residues. The CDR3 protein is CASSSGLGVDEQFF. The CDR3 DNA follows: TGTGCCAGCAGCTCGGGACTAGGGGTAGATGAGCAGTTCTTC.

This clonotype was counted many times. The chain employs TRBV4-1 and TRBJ2-3; D is possibly TRBD2 (5 bases). V was shortened by 2 bases and J by 8 bases, with 26 bases between the two germline ends. The CDR3 consists of 18 residues. Germline V lookup: CDR1 MGHRA, CDR2 YSYEKL. The CDR3 is CASSQLRGGQTLSPTQYF. Here the CDR3 DNA reads TGCGCCAGCAGCCAACTAAGAGGAGGCCAAACGCTTTCCCCTACGCAGTATTTT.

This clonotype was detected a few times. This chain uses TRBV2 with TRBJ1-1, with 7 nucleotides matching TRBD1. The CDR3 length is 10 residues. The germline V gene encodes CDR1 SNHLY and CDR2 FYNNEI. The ends lost 6 bases at V and 9 bases at J; junction bases unmatched: 1. The CDR3 region has the DNA TGTGCCAGCAGGGGACAGAAAGCTTTCTTT. The encoded protein is CASRGQKAFF.

The chain is built from TRBV11-2 and TRBJ2-3, with TRBD2 matching 7 bases. Unmatched junction bases numbered 12, after V lost 6 bases and J lost 6 bases. Germline CDR1 reads SGHAT; CDR2 reads FQNNGV. CDR3 length: 15 amino acids. Here the CDR3 reads CASRNTGREADTQYF. The CDR3 coding sequence is TGTGCCAGCAGGAATACGGGGAGGGAGGCGGATACGCAGTATTTT.

The gene calls are TRBV28 and TRBJ2-1; maybe TRBD1 (5 bases). Trimming cost V 6 bases and J 5 bases, with 14 bases left between them. From germline, CDR1 is MDHEN and CDR2 SYDVKM. CDR3 length equals 14 residues. CDR3 coding DNA: TGTGCCAGCAGCCCAGGGTTCGTCAACAATGAGCAGTTCTTC. Translation gives CASSPGFVNNEQFF.

The chain is built from TRBV2 and TRBJ1-1; D call uncertain. V was clipped by 3 bases and J by 3 bases, with 14 bases between them. The germline V gene encodes CDR1 SNHLY and CDR2 FYNNEI. The CDR3 totals 15 residues. CDR3 DNA: TGTGCCAGCAGTGATGTTCGGGCTTTCGACACTGAAGCTTTCTTT. Translated: CASSDVRAFDTEAFF.